Here is one TCR beta chain with its context. Its target is not known. Trimming shortened V by 4 bases and J by 7 bases, and 11 bases separated the two germline ends. The CDR3 has 14 residues. Germline values: CDR1 ENHRY, CDR2 SYGVKD. This specimen comes from a study of blood T cells in healthy people across ages. Study outcomes and limitations: Comparison with aged donors showed that long-lived donors had more naive CD4+ cells and higher diversity.

The authors ran a second PCR of 7 to 11 cycles using a sample-barcoded 5' primer and a J-beta primer mix. TCRdb called the 5' RACE reads again in MiXCR, with one record for every CDR3 protein. This table holds about 560,000 distinct CDR3 sequences, approximately 26% found once. These same records also appear under a second study, on T cells of mothers and their children. That work contributes: The sample comes from 8 or 9 healthy Caucasian donors: mothers and children. Over 9.5 million reads per mother and roughly 3 million per child were obtained. Related mother-child pairs shared marginally more repertoire than unrelated pairs, though not significantly.

Sequencing was done on a sample of blood. This chain links TRBV10-3 with TRBJ2-6, with D possibly TRBD2 on 7 matching bases. This clonotype originated in a boy aged 2 to 9 in good health. CDR3 coding DNA: TGTGCCATCAGTGGGGGGGGGGCAGCCAACGTCCTGACTTTC. Its protein product is CAISGGGAANVLTF.